This TCR beta chain was identified during a study of blood T cells in healthy people across ages. This CDR3 spans 14 amino acids. V was clipped by 3 bases and J by 9 bases, with 16 bases between them. Together with a sample-barcoded 5' primer, a J-beta primer mix was included in a second PCR lasting about 7 to 12 cycles. TCRdb independently ran MiXCR on the 5' RACE reads; one entry per CDR3 protein. The sample lists about a million distinct CDR3 sequences, roughly 43% occurring once. Input material: blood. This TCR derives from a man aged 30 to 45 in good health. The gene calls are TRBV12-3 or TRBV12-4 and TRBJ2-3, with D perhaps assigned TRBD1 or TRBD2 (5 bases each). CDR3 nucleotide sequence: TGTGCCAGCAGTTTGGGTATGGGGGACCTAACGCAGTATTTT. Its protein product is CASSLGMGDLTQYF.